This T cell receptor beta chain was recovered during a study of T cells in Graves' hyperthyroidism and ophthalmopathy. Broader study findings: The blood repertoire included most of the expanded thyroid clonotypes above 0.001. Ophthalmopathy, as predicted by the model, came a median around 7 months after the prediction.

The study left out patients who had uncontrolled infection, other autoimmune disease, pregnancy or lactation. Amplified regions were TCR beta CDR3 sequences from RNA transcripts. Initially, a first-round RT-PCR of the TCR CDR3 employed the HTBI primer set. A single record per CDR3 protein comes from TCRdb applying MiXCR to the multiplex PCR reads. The sample lists over 250,000 distinct CDR3 sequences; around 13% were seen once. The table lists this clonotype with a few counts. Its matching antigen is unknown. This CDR3 region has 13 residues. The germline V gene has CDR1 SNHLY and CDR2 FYNNEI. Trimming removed 1 base from V and 13 bases from J, with 13 bases in between.

This receptor was taken from a woman aged 40 to 55 with Graves' ophthalmopathy. Sequencing used blood. The rearrangement uses TRBV2 and TRBJ2-2; D uncertain. The CDR3 region is CASSEVNSRLLFF. As DNA, the CDR3 is TGTGCCAGCAGTGAAGTCAACAGCAGGTTGCTGTTTTTT.